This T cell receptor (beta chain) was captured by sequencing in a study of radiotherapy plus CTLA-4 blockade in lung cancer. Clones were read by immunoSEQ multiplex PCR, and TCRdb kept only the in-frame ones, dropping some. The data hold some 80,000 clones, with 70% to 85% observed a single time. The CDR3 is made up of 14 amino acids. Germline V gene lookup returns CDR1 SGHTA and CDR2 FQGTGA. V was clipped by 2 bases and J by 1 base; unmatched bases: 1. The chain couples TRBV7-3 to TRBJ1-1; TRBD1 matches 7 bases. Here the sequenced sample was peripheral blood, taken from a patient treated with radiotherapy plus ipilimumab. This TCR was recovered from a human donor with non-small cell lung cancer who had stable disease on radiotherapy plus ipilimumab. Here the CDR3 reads CASSLEGANTEAFF. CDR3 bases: TGTGCCAGCAGCTTAGAGGGGGCGAACACTGAAGCTTTCTTT.